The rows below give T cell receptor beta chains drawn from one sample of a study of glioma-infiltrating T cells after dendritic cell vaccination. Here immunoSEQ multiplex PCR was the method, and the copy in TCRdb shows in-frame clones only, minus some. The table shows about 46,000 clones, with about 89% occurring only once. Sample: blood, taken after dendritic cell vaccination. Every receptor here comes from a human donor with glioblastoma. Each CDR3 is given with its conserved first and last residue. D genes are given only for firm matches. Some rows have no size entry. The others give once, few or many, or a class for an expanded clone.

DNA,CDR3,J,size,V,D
TGTGCCAGTGAACCATCGGTAGCGGGAGTGGGAGAGACCCAGTACTTC,CASEPSVAGVGETQYF,TRBJ2-5,once,TRBV2,TRBD2
TGTGCCAGCAGTCACACGGGGGGTCGGGAGACCCAGTACTTC,CASSHTGGRETQYF,TRBJ2-5,.,TRBV6-6,TRBD2
TGTGCCAGCAGTGAAGGAGGACTCGTCCGCTATGAGCAGTTCTTC,CASSEGGLVRYEQFF,TRBJ2-1,.,TRBV2,.
TGTGCCAGTAGTATGGGGCAGGTCTATCAGCCCCAGCATTTT,CASSMGQVYQPQHF,TRBJ1-5,.,TRBV19,.
TGTGCCAGCAGTTTTCTAGCGGGGAGCACAGATACGCAGTATTTT,CASSFLAGSTDTQYF,TRBJ2-3,.,TRBV27,TRBD2
TGTGCCACCCGGTCCAACCTTAATGGCTACACCTTC,CATRSNLNGYTF,TRBJ1-2,.,TRBV13,.
TGTGCCAGTAGTATCGACTCTAGCACAGATACGCAGTATTTT,CASSIDSSTDTQYF,TRBJ2-3,.,TRBV19,.
TGTGCCAGCAGTGCGAGACAGGGGACGAACACTGAAGCTTTCTTT,CASSARQGTNTEAFF,TRBJ1-1,few,TRBV2,TRBD1
TGCGCCAGCAGCTTGGGCCCAGGGGCAGCGAACACCGGGGAGCTGTTTTTT,CASSLGPGAANTGELFF,TRBJ2-2,.,TRBV5-1,.
TGTGCCTGGAGCAGGAGCGGGAGGGCCTCCGGGGAGCTGTTTTTT,CAWSRSGRASGELFF,TRBJ2-2,.,TRBV30,TRBD2
TGCGCCAGCAGCTTGGGGGGGCTTGTGAACACTGAAGCTTTCTTT,CASSLGGLVNTEAFF,TRBJ1-1,.,TRBV5-1,.
TGTGCCAGCAGCTTAGCGGGGCGGAGTGATCTCCATTTT,CASSLAGRSDLHF,TRBJ1-5,.,TRBV7-8,.
TGTGCCAGCACCCTGAACTGGGGGGACGATGAGCAGTTCTTC,CASTLNWGDDEQFF,TRBJ2-1,.,TRBV7-2,.
TGTGCCAGCAGTTACGGGGGCAGGGCGACAGATACGCAGTATTTT,CASSYGGRATDTQYF,TRBJ2-3,.,TRBV6-5,.
TGCAGCGTTGGGGAGGGGGGGGGCGAGCAGTACTTC,CSVGEGGGEQYF,TRBJ2-7,.,TRBV29-1,.
TGTGCCAGCAGTTCGCCAGGACAGGGGGCGTCTGAAGCTTTCTTT,CASSSPGQGASEAFF,TRBJ1-1,.,TRBV6-5,TRBD1
TGTGCCAGCAGTTACGGGGGGAACGGCTACACCTTC,CASSYGGNGYTF,TRBJ1-2,.,TRBV6-5,.
TGCAGCGTAGGGACAGGTGTGTACGAGCAGTACTTC,CSVGTGVYEQYF,TRBJ2-7,.,TRBV29-1,TRBD1
TGTGCCACCAGCAGAGATACTTGGGGACAGGGGGTAACTCAAGAGACCCAGTACTTC,CATSRDTWGQGVTQETQYF,TRBJ2-5,once,TRBV15,TRBD1
TGTGCCAGCAGCCCCATAGCGGGCTACTCCTACGAGCAGTACTTC,CASSPIAGYSYEQYF,TRBJ2-7,.,TRBV7-3,TRBD2
TGCGCCAGCAGCTTGGCGGGTCGGGAGGAAGCTTTCTTT,CASSLAGREEAFF,TRBJ1-1,.,TRBV5-1,.
TGCGCCAGCAGCTTGACGGGAGGACAGGGCTACGAGCAGTACTTC,CASSLTGGQGYEQYF,TRBJ2-7,.,TRBV5-1,.
TGTGCCAGGTGGACAGATTACAATGAGCAGTTCTTC,CARWTDYNEQFF,TRBJ2-1,.,TRBV7-2,.
TGTGCCAGCCACGATACAGGGGGCACTGAAGCTTTCTTT,CASHDTGGTEAFF,TRBJ1-1,.,TRBV2,TRBD1
TGTGCCAGTAGTAGCCCCGGGCGAGGGAATGAGCAGTTCTTC,CASSSPGRGNEQFF,TRBJ2-1,.,TRBV19,.
TGTGCCAGTAGTTCCCCCGGGCGGGGCACCTCCTACGAGCAGTACTTC,CASSSPGRGTSYEQYF,TRBJ2-7,.,TRBV19,.
TGTGCCAGCTCGATGGACAGAATCCAAGAGACCCAGTACTTC,CASSMDRIQETQYF,TRBJ2-5,.,TRBV27,.
TGTGCCAGCAGTTCCCGGACTAGCGGGAGTGGGTACGAGCAGTACTTC,CASSSRTSGSGYEQYF,TRBJ2-7,.,TRBV6-5,TRBD2
TGTGCCACCAGCAGAGGGACAGCCACTGGAAACACCATATATTTT,CATSRGTATGNTIYF,TRBJ1-3,.,TRBV15,.
TGTGCCAGTAGTACAACAGGTCGGCCCGGGGAGCTGTTTTTT,CASSTTGRPGELFF,TRBJ2-2,.,TRBV19,.
TGTGCCAGCAGTTTATTCCGGGGGGAGGCAGTAGTGGGCTACACCTTC,CASSLFRGEAVVGYTF,TRBJ1-2,.,TRBV28,.
TGTGCCAGCGAACAGGGCTATAACTATGGCTACACCTTC,CASEQGYNYGYTF,TRBJ1-2,.,TRBV6-5,.
TGTGCCAGCAGTCTCAAAGGGACACCCTTATACGAGCAGTACTTC,CASSLKGTPLYEQYF,TRBJ2-7,.,TRBV27,.
TGTGCCAGCAGTTGGACAGAGCAAGAGACCCAGTACTTC,CASSWTEQETQYF,TRBJ2-5,once,TRBV6-1,.
TGTGCCAGCAGCACACAGGGGGGAGACTCCGAGCAGTACTTC,CASSTQGGDSEQYF,TRBJ2-7,once,TRBV7-9,TRBD1
TGTGCCAGCAGCGAAACTAGCGGGTCAGAGACAGATACGCAGTATTTT,CASSETSGSETDTQYF,TRBJ2-3,.,TRBV9,TRBD2